The clone carrying this T cell receptor beta chain was recorded a few times. J was trimmed by 6 bases and V by 5 bases; bases with no gene match: 7. This CDR3 comprises 14 residues. Germline V gene sequence: CDR1 DFQATT, CDR2 SNEGSKA (reference sequence). The entry originates in a study of T cells after yellow fever vaccination. TCRdb re-derived calls from the 5' RACE reads in MiXCR, one entry per CDR3 protein. The data hold about 510,000 distinct CDR3 sequences, with about a fifth observed a single time. This receptor was identified in a man aged 18 to 35 who received the YFV17D yellow fever vaccine. This chain connects TRBV20-1 to TRBJ1-5; TRBD1 matches at 10 bases. The sample here was PBMCs, taken about 20 days after the first yellow fever vaccination. CDR3 sequence reads: CSALRQGARQPQHF. The DNA of the CDR3 is TGCAGTGCTCTCCGACAGGGGGCACGTCAGCCCCAGCATTTT.